The clone carrying this TCR beta chain was seen many times. The target antigen is unknown. Via MiXCR, TCRdb re-called the reads, giving one row per CDR3 protein. Among a few hundred thousand distinct CDR3 sequences, 15% to 20% were seen once, and the ten largest hold around 12%. This record comes from a study of T cell repertoires in cytomegalovirus infection. Overall study context: Indications of both CMV infection and matching HLA type were provided by public TCR beta signatures. General study results and limits: Using cumulative public TCR beta family frequency, the authors identified those who carried CMV together with the relevant HLA. HLA-C-restricted TCR beta clonotypes specific for CMV led the ex vivo response.

The CDR3 is 14 amino acids. The ends lost 6 bases at V and 3 bases at J; junction bases unmatched: 6. The J gene is TRBJ2-7, the V gene TRBV12-3 or TRBV12-4, with 9 bases that match TRBD1. The TCR comes from a human donor in good health (CMV status not recorded). Some clones in this sample may be carry-over from other donors' samples. Sequenced sample: PBMCs. The CDR3 region has the DNA TGTGCCAGCAGACGGACAGGGGTATACTACGAGCAGTACTTC. Its protein is CASRRTGVYYEQYF.